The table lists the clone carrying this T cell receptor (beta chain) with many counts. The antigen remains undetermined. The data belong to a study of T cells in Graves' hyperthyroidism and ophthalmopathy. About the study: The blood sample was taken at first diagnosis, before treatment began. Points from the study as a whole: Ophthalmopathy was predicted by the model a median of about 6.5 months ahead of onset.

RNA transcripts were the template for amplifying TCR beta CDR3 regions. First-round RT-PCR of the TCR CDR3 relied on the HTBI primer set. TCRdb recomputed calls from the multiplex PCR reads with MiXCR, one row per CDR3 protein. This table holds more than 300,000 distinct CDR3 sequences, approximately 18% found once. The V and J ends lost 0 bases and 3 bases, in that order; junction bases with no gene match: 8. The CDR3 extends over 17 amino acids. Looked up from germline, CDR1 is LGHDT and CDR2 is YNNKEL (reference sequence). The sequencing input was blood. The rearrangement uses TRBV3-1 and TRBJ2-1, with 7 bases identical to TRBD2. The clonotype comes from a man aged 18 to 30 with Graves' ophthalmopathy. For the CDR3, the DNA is TGTGCCAGCAGCCAAGAACGTGTGCGGGGGAACTACAATGAGCAGTTCTTC. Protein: CASSQERVRGNYNEQFF.